The sequence of this T cell receptor beta chain was determined in a study of graft-versus-host responses after intestinal transplantation. Study observations and caveats: The marrow of recipients harbored GvH clones, and ileum or blood showed some of them first.

The repertoire was sequenced with immunoSEQ multiplex PCR; TCRdb's copy has only in-frame clones and lacks some. Of tens of thousands of clones listed, 85% to 90% are singletons. In this sample, this clone turned up once. What it recognizes is unknown. The CDR3 is 13 amino acids. Germline CDR1 is SEHNR and CDR2 is FQNEAQ (reference sequence). V lost 5 bases to trimming and J lost 4 bases, with 9 bases between them. This chain joins TRBV7-9 and TRBJ1-5; D not resolved. This TCR was sampled from a human donor who received an intestinal transplant. The specimen comprised unstimulated CD4+ T cells sorted from spleen or lymph node cells, sampled before intestinal transplant. Here the CDR3 DNA reads TGTGCCAGCAGCGGCCCAGATAATCAGCCCCAGCATTTT. Its protein product is CASSGPDNQPQHF.